What follows are 9 T cell receptor beta chains derived from one specimen sequenced in a study of blood T cell repertoires in COVID-19. The repertoire was sequenced with immunoSEQ multiplex PCR; TCRdb's copy has only in-frame clones and lacks some. Of roughly 80,000 clones in the sample, more than 65% are singletons; the top ten hold approximately 12%. Sequenced: peripheral blood. Every receptor here comes from a man older than 75 with acute or convalescent COVID-19.

The chain has TRBV6-5 and TRBJ1-2; TRBD1 is a possible D gene (5 bases). Germline V gene lookup returns CDR1 MNHEY and CDR2 SVGAGI. Trimming left V 2 bases short and J 0 bases short, with 10 bases between. This CDR3 spans 15 amino acids. The CDR3 sequence is CASSYDRTTNYGYTF. The CDR3 coding sequence is TGTGCCAGCAGTTACGACAGAACTACTAACTATGGCTACACCTTC.

The CDR3 region has the DNA TGTGCCAGCAGCTCCAAGACAGGGGGAGCTTACAATCAGCCCCAGCATTTT. Protein product: CASSSKTGGAYNQPQHF. The V call is TRBV11-2, the J call TRBJ1-5, with 9 nucleotides matching TRBD1. Germline CDR1 is SGHAT and CDR2 is FQNNGV. CDR3 size: 17 residues. V lost 4 bases to trimming and J lost 3 bases; unmatched junction nucleotides: 10.

This rearrangement joins TRBV3-1 (or the pseudogene TRBV3-2) to TRBJ1-5; D is unresolved. With 0 bases removed from V and 6 bases from J, the gap between germline ends came to 12 bases. The germline V gene has CDR1 LGHDT and CDR2 YNNKEL (reference sequence). This CDR3 has 15 amino acids. The CDR3 region has the DNA TGTGCCAGCAGCCAAGACAGGAACGTTGGTCAGCCCCAGCATTTT. This codes for CASSQDRNVGQPQHF.

This chain links TRBV3-1 (or the pseudogene TRBV3-2) with TRBJ1-4; unclear D gene. Germline V CDR1 and CDR2: LGHDT, YNNKEL (reference sequence). V lost 4 bases, J lost 2 bases, and 8 bases lay in between. This CDR3 has 14 residues. The CDR3 loop reads CASSPRSTNEKLFF. The CDR3 nucleotides are TGTGCCAGCAGCCCGAGGAGTACTAATGAAAAACTGTTTTTT.

This clone appeared many times. This chain joins TRBV2 and TRBJ1-6; 7 bases line up with TRBD1. CDR3 length equals 15 residues. The germline CDR1 and CDR2 sequences are SNHLY and FYNNEI. J gave up 9 bases and V 5 bases, and 10 bases lay outside the gene matches. The CDR3 DNA sequence: TGTGCCAGCAGTATTACAGGGGACAGCATTTCACCCCTCCACTTT. It codes for CASSITGDSISPLHF.

The genes are TRBV10-3 and TRBJ2-3; D possibly corresponds to TRBD2 (5 bases). CDR1 is ENHRY and CDR2 is SYGVKD in the germline V gene. The V gene lost 0 bases and the J gene lost 3 bases, with 7 bases spanning the gap. This CDR3 comprises 14 residues. CDR3 bases: TGTGCCATCAGTGAGTCATCGGGGACAGATACGCAGTATTTT. Its protein product is CAISESSGTDTQYF.

V and J are TRBV15 and TRBJ2-5; TRBD1 matches 9 bases. CDR1 and CDR2 from the germline V gene are LNHNV and YYDKDF (reference sequence). Trimming cost V 5 bases and J 4 bases; bases outside gene matches: 14. This CDR3 is built from 17 residues. In nucleotides, the CDR3 is TGTGCCACCAGCGCTCGGCGAACAGGGGGCACGGGAGAGACCCAGTACTTC. Its protein is CATSARRTGGTGETQYF.

The genes are TRBV5-4 and TRBJ2-3; 9 bases align to TRBD1. The germline gives CDR1 SGHNT, CDR2 YYREEE (reference sequence). The V gene end was trimmed by 4 bases and the J gene end by 0 bases; junction bases not matched to a gene: 6. This CDR3 contains 16 residues. The CDR3 nucleotides read TGTGCCAGCAGCACTAACAGGGGGCGCAGCACAGATACGCAGTATTTT. Protein: CASSTNRGRSTDTQYF.

The gene calls are TRBV24-1 and TRBJ2-5; D is possibly TRBD2 (5 bases). The CDR3 has 12 amino acids. The germline CDR1 and CDR2 sequences are KGHDR and SFDVKD. V was shortened by 5 bases and J by 4 bases, with 7 bases between the two germline ends. The CDR3 nucleotides read TGTGCCACCAGTGCTCGGGGAGAGACCCAGTACTTC. This translates into CATSARGETQYF.